Listed here are 14 T cell receptor beta chains from one sample, sequenced in a study of T cell responses to AZD1222 COVID-19 vaccine (dated by TCRdb to about 2021). The meaning of the sample's time point label: about 28 days (+/-7) after the second vaccine dose. The library was obtained by the immunoSEQ multiplex PCR assay. Held by TCRdb, this immuneACCESS table contains in-frame sequences only and omits some clones. Under half of the omission traces to an unresolved V gene where checked; the cause of the rest is unknown. The sample table shows around 170,000 clones, and 80% to 90% are seen once. The top ten hold about 9.9% of the sample. The specimen was peripheral blood, collected 28 days after the second AZD1222 dose. The receptors originated from an adult who received the AZD1222 COVID-19 vaccine.

This clone was seen just once. This sequence joins TRBV19 and TRBJ1-5, with D perhaps matching TRBD1 (6 bases). Germline V gene lookup returns CDR1 LNHDA and CDR2 SQIVND (reference sequence). CDR3 length: 17 amino acids. Trimming took off 3 bases at V and 0 bases at J, with 15 bases between the two ends. The CDR3 spells CASSIIRDTFSNQPQHF. The CDR3 region has the DNA TGTGCCAGTAGTATTATCCGGGACACCTTTAGCAATCAGCCCCAGCATTTT. The variable domain in full, completed from reference TRBV19 and TRBJ1-5, reads DGGITQSPKYLFRKEGQNVTLSCEQNLNHDAMYWYRQDPGQGLRLIYYSQIVNDFQKGDIAEGYSVSREKKESFPLTVTSAQKNPTAFYLCASSIIRDTFSNQPQHFGDGTRLSIL.

The chain is built from TRBV19 and TRBJ1-5; maybe TRBD1 (5 bases). Per the germline V gene, CDR1 is LNHDA and CDR2 is SQIVND (reference sequence). The length of the CDR3 is 15 residues. V lost 7 bases to trimming and J lost 4 bases, with 17 bases between them. The CDR3 loop is CASTPGRGPNQPQHF. For the CDR3, the DNA is TGTGCCAGTACGCCAGGGAGAGGTCCGAATCAGCCCCAGCATTTT.

This clone appeared once. V gene TRBV7-9 combines with J gene TRBJ1-5, with D uncertain. The CDR3 contains 14 residues. V lost 2 bases to trimming and J lost 1 base, with 6 bases between them. Germline CDR1 SEHNR, CDR2 FQNEAQ (reference sequence). The CDR3 sequence: CASSLLGSNQPQHF. The CDR3 coding sequence is TGTGCCAGCAGCTTATTGGGGAGCAATCAGCCCCAGCATTTT.

J is TRBJ2-1 and V is TRBV4-3; D is unresolved. Germline V gives CDR1 LGHNA, CDR2 YSLEER. Trimming shortened V by 4 bases and J by 2 bases, and 12 bases separated the two germline ends. The CDR3 extends over 15 amino acids. The CDR3 region has the DNA TGCGCCAGCAGCCTATTATCCGGCCCCTACAATGAGCAGTTCTTC. It encodes CASSLLSGPYNEQFF.

The genes are TRBV19 and TRBJ2-7; D perhaps matches TRBD2 (6 bases). Germline CDR1 and CDR2: LNHDA and SQIVND (reference sequence). CDR3 size: 14 residues. The V and J ends lost 3 bases and 5 bases respectively, with 14 bases between them. The CDR3 reads CASSIGGDGDEQYF. In nucleotides, the CDR3 is TGTGCCAGTAGTATTGGCGGGGATGGCGACGAGCAGTACTTC.

The chain combines TRBV9 with TRBJ2-1, with D perhaps given as TRBD1 or TRBD2 (5 bases each). V lost 0 bases, J lost 2 bases, and 12 bases lay in between. CDR1 and CDR2 (germline): SGDLS, YYNGEE. The CDR3 has 16 amino acids. CDR3 in amino acids: CASSVAEGPPYNEQFF. The CDR3 coding sequence is TGTGCCAGCAGCGTAGCTGAGGGGCCCCCCTACAATGAGCAGTTCTTC.

This clone was seen a handful of times. The CDR3 sequence: CATSDSGQGTFYEQYF. CDR3 DNA sequence: TGTGCCACCAGTGATTCGGGACAGGGTACTTTCTACGAGCAGTACTTC. This chain links TRBV24-1 with TRBJ2-7; 9 nucleotides match TRBD1. Germline CDR1 KGHDR, CDR2 SFDVKD. The CDR3 totals 16 residues. V dropped 2 bases and J dropped 3; count of bases not matched to a gene: 7.

V gene TRBV4-3 combines with J gene TRBJ1-4; D uncertain. The CDR3 loop spans 17 amino acids. V lost 0 bases and J 0 bases, leaving 11 bases between the germline ends. Germline V CDR1 and CDR2: LGHNA, YSLEER. For the CDR3, the DNA is TGCGCCAGCAGCCAAGATCTCATTAAAACAACTAATGAAAAACTGTTTTTT. This codes for CASSQDLIKTTNEKLFF.

V is TRBV18 and J is TRBJ1-1; D unclear. The CDR3 contains 12 residues. Trimming left V 0 bases short and J 11 bases short, with 10 bases between. Germline V gene sequence: CDR1 KGHSH, CDR2 LQKENI. CDR3 nucleotide sequence: TGTGCCAGCTCACCACCGATTGGGTTCGCTTTCTTT. It is translated as CASSPPIGFAFF.

The chain employs TRBV21-1 and TRBJ2-5; TRBD2 reflects the table's D call only, with no check against the DNA. TRBV21-1 represents a pseudogene. The CDR3 totals 10 residues. CDR3 nucleotides: TGTGCCACCCCGGGGGAGACCCAGTACTTC. Protein sequence: CATPGETQYF.

The chain links TRBV6-5 to TRBJ1-5, with 8 bases lining up with TRBD1. CDR3 size: 15 residues. V lost 6 bases, J lost 6 bases, and 10 bases stayed unmatched. The germline V gene has CDR1 MNHEY and CDR2 SVGAGI. CDR3 DNA: TGTGCCAGCAGCCCCGGCAGGGGGCAGGGTCAGCCCCAGCATTTT. It encodes CASSPGRGQGQPQHF.

Worth noting for this clone: In the same sample, other DNA sequences code for this CDR3. This chain links TRBV27 with TRBJ2-2; a weak D match, TRBD1 (5 bases). Trimming took off 2 bases at V and 2 bases at J, with 9 bases between the two ends. Looked up from germline, CDR1 is MNHEY and CDR2 is SMNVEV (reference sequence). The CDR3 is 15 residues long. The CDR3 bases are TGTGCCAGCAGTTTAGGACATACTAACACCGGGGAGCTGTTTTTT. Its protein product is CASSLGHTNTGELFF.

The chain employs TRBV4-2 and TRBJ1-1, with 10 bases lining up with TRBD1. The CDR3 length is 16 residues. The trim removed 4 bases at V and 0 bases at J, leaving 5 bases unmatched. Germline V CDR1 and CDR2: LGHNA, YNFKEQ. The CDR3 coding sequence is TGTGCCAGCAGCCCAGGACAGGGGGTTATGAACACTGAAGCTTTCTTT. Protein: CASSPGQGVMNTEAFF.

V gene TRBV7-2 combines with J gene TRBJ2-7; TRBD1 or TRBD2 may be the D gene (5 bases each). The CDR3 extends over 14 amino acids. Germline V lookup: CDR1 SGHTA, CDR2 FQGNSA. The germline V and J ends were trimmed by 3 bases and 5 bases, with 14 bases remaining between them. This CDR3 reads CASSFGGTGHEQYF. The CDR3, as DNA: TGTGCCAGCAGCTTTGGGGGTACGGGACACGAGCAGTACTTC.